This TCR beta chain comes out of a study of T-cell memory formation after mild COVID-19. Points from the study as a whole: Cross-reactive memory appears to have joined, as suggested by some responding clones showing up in pre-infection memory. Whereas later expanders leaned CD4+, clones contracting day 15 to 85 showed a balanced CD4/CD8 makeup.

The CDR3 is 13 residues long. Germline CDR1 LGHNA, CDR2 YSLEER. Trimming cost V 1 base and J 2 bases, with 4 bases left between them. TCRdb used MiXCR to reprocess the 5' RACE reads, holding one entry per CDR3 protein. The table includes approximately 290,000 distinct CDR3 sequences, roughly 15% detected once. This clonotype was found a few times. As yet, its antigen is unknown. This TCR was recovered from a man aged 18 to 29 who had mild COVID-19 (a few samples of this study predate the infection). Cell type and time point are not known. Sequenced sample: PBMCs or a T cell subset sorted from them (not recorded which). The chain is built from TRBV4-3 and TRBJ2-3, with D unclear. CDR3 sequence: CASSQGATDTQYF. The CDR3 nucleotides are TGCGCCAGCAGCCAAGGCGCCACAGATACGCAGTATTTT.